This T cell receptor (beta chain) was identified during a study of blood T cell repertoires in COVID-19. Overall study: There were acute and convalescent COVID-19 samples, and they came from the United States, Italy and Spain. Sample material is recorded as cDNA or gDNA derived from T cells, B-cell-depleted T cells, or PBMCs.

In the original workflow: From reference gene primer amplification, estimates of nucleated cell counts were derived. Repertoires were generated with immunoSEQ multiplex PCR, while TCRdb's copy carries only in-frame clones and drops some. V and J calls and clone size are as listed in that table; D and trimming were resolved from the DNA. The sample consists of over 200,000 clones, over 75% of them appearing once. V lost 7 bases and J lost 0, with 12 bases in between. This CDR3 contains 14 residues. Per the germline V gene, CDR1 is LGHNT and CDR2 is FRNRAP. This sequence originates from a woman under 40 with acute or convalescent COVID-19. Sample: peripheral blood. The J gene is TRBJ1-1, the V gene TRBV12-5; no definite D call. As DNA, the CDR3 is TGTGCTAGTGAAAATCCAAAATTGAACACTGAAGCTTTCTTT. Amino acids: CASENPKLNTEAFF.